This record concerns one T cell receptor (beta chain) sequence. Its antigen is unidentified. Germline V CDR1 and CDR2: SGHTA, FQGNSA. The CDR3 sequence is 13 residues long. V gave up 3 bases and J gave up 8 bases, with 13 bases separating them. The data originate from a study of vaccination effects on CD4 cells after COVID-19. Method: immunoSEQ multiplex PCR; TCRdb's copy keeps in-frame clones and lacks some. The sample yields fewer than 55,000 clones, about 70% seen once. Points from the study as a whole: Clones arising from infection and from vaccination showed marked clonal contraction late after vaccination.

A 10-day culture period preceded the isolation of CD4+ T cells. All study participants received two doses of BNT162b2 or mRNA-1273 vaccine. The study found no prior SARS-CoV-2 infection in the vaccine recipients, who tested negative for nucleocapsid antibodies. On day 3 and again on day 7, half the medium was replaced with IL-2 medium. This specimen consisted of CD4+ T cells from PBMCs cultured without peptide, obtained after COVID-19 vaccination. The clonotype comes from a human donor who received a COVID-19 vaccine. V is TRBV7-2 and J is TRBJ1-2; the D gene is possibly TRBD1 (6 bases). This CDR3 reads CASSFQGRDGYTF. The CDR3 DNA follows: TGTGCCAGCAGCTTTCAGGGGAGGGACGGCTACACCTTC.